A selection of T cell receptor beta chains follows, all from one sample in a study of control samples from healthy donors and cancer patients. This table comes from immunoSEQ multiplex PCR, and its TCRdb copy is limited to in-frame clones, with some not included. The sample lists approximately 79,000 clones, over 75% occurring once. Specimen: blood. Receptor source: a man aged 45-60 years in good health. The CDR3 runs from the conserved cysteine through the conserved F or W. A D gene is named only where the DNA matches it firmly. Clone size is not always given. Where it is, it says once, few, many or a class for expanded clones.

>few|TRBV19|TRBJ1-5|-
CASSVTGMGQPQHF
TGTGCCAGTAGTGTGACCGGCATGGGTCAGCCCCAGCATTTT
>-|TRBV9|TRBJ2-3|TRBD2
CASSNAGVHNLGTQYF
TGTGCCAGCAGCAATGCGGGGGTCCATAATCTAGGTACGCAGTATTTT
>-|TRBV4-1|TRBJ1-6|TRBD1
CASSQPNSYRGPNSPLHF
TGCGCCAGCAGCCAGCCAAATTCATACAGGGGGCCTAATTCACCCCTCCACTTT
>few|TRBV7-3|TRBJ2-1|-
CASKPSNNEQFF
TGTGCCAGCAAACCATCGAACAATGAGCAGTTCTTC
>-|TRBV5-6|TRBJ1-5|-
CASSAEGAALGQPQHF
TGTGCCAGCAGCGCTGAAGGGGCCGCTTTGGGCCAGCCCCAGCATTTT
>-|TRBV20-1|TRBJ1-2|-
CSARDGYTF
TGCAGTGCTAGAGATGGCTACACCTTC
>once|TRBV4-2|TRBJ1-4|-
CASSQDGDPRREKLFF
TGTGCCAGCAGCCAAGATGGGGATCCTCGTAGGGAAAAACTGTTTTTT
>-|TRBV6-1|TRBJ1-5|-
CASSERRVLNQPQHF
TGTGCCAGCAGTGAGAGAAGGGTCCTCAATCAGCCCCAGCATTTT
>-|TRBV9|TRBJ1-1|-
CASSPSGASNTEAFF
TGTGCCAGCAGCCCCTCGGGGGCCTCGAACACTGAAGCTTTCTTT
>-|TRBV12-3/TRBV12-4|TRBJ2-7|-
CASSPSSDKRSTF
TGTGCCAGCAGCCCCAGCTCGGACAAACGAAGCACTTTT
>-|TRBV2|TRBJ1-1|-
CASIYVNTEAFF
TGTGCCAGCATTTACGTGAACACTGAAGCTTTCTTT
>-|TRBV7-2|TRBJ2-7|-
CASSLDALSYEQYF
TGTGCCAGCAGCTTGGACGCGCTCTCCTACGAGCAGTACTTC
>-|TRBV7-2|TRBJ2-7|-
CASSLDLFPTVLYEQYF
TGTGCCAGCAGCTTAGACCTTTTCCCCACAGTCCTCTACGAGCAGTACTTC
>-|TRBV5-4|TRBJ2-4|TRBD2
CASSSPAGGPLAKNIQYF
TGTGCCAGCAGTTCGCCGGCGGGGGGGCCCTTGGCCAAAAACATTCAGTACTTC
>-|TRBV5-1|TRBJ2-1|TRBD2
CASSLLAGGPTIYNEQFF
TGCGCCAGCAGCTTGCTAGCGGGGGGCCCAACGATCTACAATGAGCAGTTCTTC
>-|TRBV13|TRBJ2-1|-
CASSLGGSNEQFF
TGTGCCAGCAGCTTAGGAGGGTCCAATGAGCAGTTCTTC
>-|TRBV7-9|TRBJ1-2|TRBD1
CASSLLRTGSSFNYGYTF
TGTGCCAGCAGCTTACTAAGGACAGGGAGCTCTTTTAACTATGGCTACACCTTC
>-|TRBV30|TRBJ1-5|-
CAWSARRGYQPQHF
TGTGCCTGGAGTGCACGAAGAGGATATCAGCCCCAGCATTTT
>few|TRBV2|TRBJ2-2|-
CASNFRPGELFF
TGTGCCAGCAATTTTAGACCCGGGGAGCTGTTTTTT